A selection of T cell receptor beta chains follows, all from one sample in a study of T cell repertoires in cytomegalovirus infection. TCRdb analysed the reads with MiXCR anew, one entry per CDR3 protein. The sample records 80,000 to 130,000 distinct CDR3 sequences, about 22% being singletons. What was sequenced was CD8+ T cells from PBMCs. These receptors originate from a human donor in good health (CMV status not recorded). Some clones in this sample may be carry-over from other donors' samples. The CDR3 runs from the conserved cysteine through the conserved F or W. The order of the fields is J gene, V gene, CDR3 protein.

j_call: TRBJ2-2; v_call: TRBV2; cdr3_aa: CASSESGVWTGELFF
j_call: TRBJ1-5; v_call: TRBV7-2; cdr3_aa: CASSLIDNQPQHF
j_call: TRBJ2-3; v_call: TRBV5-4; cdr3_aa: CASSFGTSSQYF
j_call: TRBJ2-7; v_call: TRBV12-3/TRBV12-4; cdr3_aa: CASTPGGGEQYF
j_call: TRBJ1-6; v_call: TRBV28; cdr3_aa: CASSPGQHNSPLHF
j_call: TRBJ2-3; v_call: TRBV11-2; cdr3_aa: CASSLETGTDTQYF
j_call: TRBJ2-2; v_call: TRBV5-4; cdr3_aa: CASSLNFPHGELFF
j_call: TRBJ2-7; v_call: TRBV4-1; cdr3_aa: CASSQDRRTYEQYF
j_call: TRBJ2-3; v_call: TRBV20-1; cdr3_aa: CSAAKAGRYPTDTQYF
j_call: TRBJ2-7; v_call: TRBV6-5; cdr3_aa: CASSYAAGSSYEQYF
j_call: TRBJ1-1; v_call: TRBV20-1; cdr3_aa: CSVKDRDTEAFF
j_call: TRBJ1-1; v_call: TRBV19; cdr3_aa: CASSFYTGEAFF
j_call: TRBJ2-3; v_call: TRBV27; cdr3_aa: CASSSETDTQYF
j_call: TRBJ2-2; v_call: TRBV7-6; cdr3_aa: CATGGPYTGELFF
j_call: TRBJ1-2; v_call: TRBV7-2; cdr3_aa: CASRVGGIYGYTF
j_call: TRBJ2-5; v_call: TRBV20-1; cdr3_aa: CSAFTTTSGGYQETQYF
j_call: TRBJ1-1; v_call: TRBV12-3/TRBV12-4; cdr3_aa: CASSSVDRAEAFF
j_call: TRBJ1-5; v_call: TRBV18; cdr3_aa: CASSRDSRGNQPQHF
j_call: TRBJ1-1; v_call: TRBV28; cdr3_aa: CASSFRPGGEAFF
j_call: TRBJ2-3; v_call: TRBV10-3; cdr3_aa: CAISAGGTSTDTQYF
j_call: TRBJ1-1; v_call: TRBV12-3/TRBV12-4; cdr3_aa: CASSLRRQGGVAEAFF
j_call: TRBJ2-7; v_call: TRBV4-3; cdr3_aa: CASSQGRSEFYEQYF
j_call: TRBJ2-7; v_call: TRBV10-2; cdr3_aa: CASSEGGGSYEQYF
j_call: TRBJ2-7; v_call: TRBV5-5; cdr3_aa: CASEGQGGYEQYF
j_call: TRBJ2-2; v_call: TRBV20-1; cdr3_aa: CSARDQEFANTGELFF
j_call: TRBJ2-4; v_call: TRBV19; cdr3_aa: CASSIATLAGIAKNIQYF
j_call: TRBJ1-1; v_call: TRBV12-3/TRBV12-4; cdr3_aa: CASGDVENTKAFF
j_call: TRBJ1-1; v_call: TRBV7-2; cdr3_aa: CASGRLPNSNTEAFF
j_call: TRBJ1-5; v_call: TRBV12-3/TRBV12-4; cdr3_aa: CASSSRPGGKNQPQHF
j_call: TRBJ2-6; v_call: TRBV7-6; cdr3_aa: CASSLPQVSGANVLTF
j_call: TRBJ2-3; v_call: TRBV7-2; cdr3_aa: CAGSRHNWTGVGADTQYF
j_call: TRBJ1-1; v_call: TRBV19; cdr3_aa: CASSMKGRKNTEAFF
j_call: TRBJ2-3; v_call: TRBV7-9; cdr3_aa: CASSSGLAASDTQYF
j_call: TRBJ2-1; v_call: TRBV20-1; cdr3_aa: CSAREGAGGLNEQFF
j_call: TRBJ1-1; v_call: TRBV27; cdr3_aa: CASSITRGLGHTEAFF
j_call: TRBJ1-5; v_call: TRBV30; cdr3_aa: CAWSTQIGAEPIDPQHF
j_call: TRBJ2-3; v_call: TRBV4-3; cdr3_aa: CTSSHMGLAGEETQYF
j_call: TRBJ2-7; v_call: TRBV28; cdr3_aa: CATAPLTSGGVYEQYF
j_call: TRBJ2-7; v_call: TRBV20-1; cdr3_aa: CSARGLAAVRSYEQYF
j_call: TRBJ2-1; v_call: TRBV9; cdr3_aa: CASSGSGGFGNEQFF
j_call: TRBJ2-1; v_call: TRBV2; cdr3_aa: CASSTGGLRNEQFF
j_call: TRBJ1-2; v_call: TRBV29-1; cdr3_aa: CSVEWGQGFGYTF
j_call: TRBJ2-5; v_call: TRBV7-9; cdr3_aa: CASSLDTGVTETQYF
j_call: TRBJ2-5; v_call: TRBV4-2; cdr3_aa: CASSQIPSGAQGVIETQYF
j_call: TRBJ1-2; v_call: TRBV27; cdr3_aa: CASSLSKSGRGGYTF
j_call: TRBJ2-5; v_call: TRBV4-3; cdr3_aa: CASSQETSGETQYF
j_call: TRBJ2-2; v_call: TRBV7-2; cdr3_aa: CASSYYDFTGELFF